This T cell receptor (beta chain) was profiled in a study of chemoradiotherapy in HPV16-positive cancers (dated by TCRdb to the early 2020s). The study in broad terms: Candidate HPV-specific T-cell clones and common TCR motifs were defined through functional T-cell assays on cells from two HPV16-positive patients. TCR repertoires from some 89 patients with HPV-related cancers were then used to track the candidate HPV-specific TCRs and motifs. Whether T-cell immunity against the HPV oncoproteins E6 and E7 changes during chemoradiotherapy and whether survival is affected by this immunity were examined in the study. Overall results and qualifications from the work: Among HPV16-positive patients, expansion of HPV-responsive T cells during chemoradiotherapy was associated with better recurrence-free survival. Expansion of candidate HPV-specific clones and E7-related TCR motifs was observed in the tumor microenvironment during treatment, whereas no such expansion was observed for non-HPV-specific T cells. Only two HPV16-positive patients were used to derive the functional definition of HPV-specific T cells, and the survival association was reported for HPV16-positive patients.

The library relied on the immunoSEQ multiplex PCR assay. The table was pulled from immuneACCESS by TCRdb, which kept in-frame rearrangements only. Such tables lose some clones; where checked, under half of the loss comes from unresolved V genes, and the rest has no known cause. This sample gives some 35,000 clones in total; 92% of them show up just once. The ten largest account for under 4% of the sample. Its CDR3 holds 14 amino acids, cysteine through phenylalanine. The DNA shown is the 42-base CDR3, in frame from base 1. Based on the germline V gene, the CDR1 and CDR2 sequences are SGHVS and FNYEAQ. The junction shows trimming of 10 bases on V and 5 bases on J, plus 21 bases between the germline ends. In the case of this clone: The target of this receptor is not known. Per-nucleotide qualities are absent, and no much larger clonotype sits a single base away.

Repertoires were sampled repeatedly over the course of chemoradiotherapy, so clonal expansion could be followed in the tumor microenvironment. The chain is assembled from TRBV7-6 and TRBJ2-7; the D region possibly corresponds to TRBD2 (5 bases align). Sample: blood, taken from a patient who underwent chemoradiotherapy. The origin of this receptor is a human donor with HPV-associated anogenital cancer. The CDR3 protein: CATSQALAVDEQYF. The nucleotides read TGTGCCACCTCCCAGGCGCTAGCCGTCGACGAGCAGTACTTC.